This TCR beta chain is from a study of control samples from healthy donors and cancer patients. This clone appeared a single time. The germline V gene encodes CDR1 SGHVS and CDR2 FNYEAQ. The CDR3 spans 15 residues. Unmatched junction bases numbered 5, after V lost 1 base and J lost 5 bases. Assay: immunoSEQ multiplex PCR; the TCRdb copy retains only in-frame clones and omits some. The table shows about 170,000 clones, with 70% to 90% occurring only once. This receptor was identified in a woman in her thirties in good health. Sequencing input: blood. This chain connects TRBV7-6 to TRBJ2-1; 7 bases match TRBD1. CDR3 in amino acids: CASSLGGQYNNEQFF. In DNA, the CDR3 is TGTGCCAGCAGCTTAGGGGGACAGTACAACAATGAGCAGTTCTTC.